What follows describes a single T cell receptor beta chain. The entry originates in a study of blood T cell repertoires in COVID-19. Study summary: Samples representing acute and convalescent COVID-19 were sourced from the United States, Italy and Spain.

Germline CDR1 PRHDT, CDR2 FYEKMQ (reference sequence). V trimming: 6 bases; J trimming: 3 bases; junction bases outside the gene matches: 11. The CDR3 consists of 16 residues. In the authors' methods: Using reference gene primer amplification, nucleated cell counts were estimated. Sequencing was performed with immunoSEQ multiplex PCR; in TCRdb, only in-frame clones are kept and a portion is missing. V and J calls and clone size are those listed in that table; D and trimming were worked out from the DNA. The table records approximately 250,000 clones, roughly 86% of them present only once. The sequenced sample was peripheral blood. The chain links TRBV13 to TRBJ2-7; 10 positions agree with TRBD1. The TCR sequence derives from a woman aged 55-70 years who had recovered from COVID-19. The CDR3 spells CASSFSFRDRGYEQYF. CDR3 nucleotide sequence: TGTGCCAGCAGTTTCTCATTCCGGGACAGGGGCTACGAGCAGTACTTC.